This T cell receptor beta chain was sequenced during a study of shared clonotypes between healthy human individuals. Across the whole study: Samples came from two female and a few male donors aged 18 to 49. Study results and caveats: The donor pool, a small one, limited the genetic and exposure-history diversity represented.

Libraries were prepared by immunoSEQ multiplex PCR; TCRdb keeps only in-frame clonotypes and omits some of them. The sample holds 400,000 to 550,000 clones, around 79% seen once. In the case of this clone: Antigen: not known.

Only Caucasian adults living in Nashville, Tennessee served as donors. Sample: PBMCs. The receptor comes from a woman in her forties in good health. Some clones in this sample may be carry-over from other donors' samples.

The CDR3 DNA reads as TGCAGTGCTTCAGGAGTTAGCTACACCTTC. Translated, it gives CSASGVSYTF. This chain links TRBV20-1 with TRBJ1-2; no definite D call. The CDR3 extends over 10 amino acids. Deletions cut 5 bases from V and 9 bases from J, with 10 bases between. Germline lookup yields CDR1 DFQATT and CDR2 SNEGSKA (reference sequence).